The present entry profiles one T cell receptor beta chain with its context. Its target is unknown. Researchers report isolating at least 6.5 million PBMCs per sample. Samples each had at least 6 micrograms of total RNA extracted. With a J-beta primer mix and a sample-barcoded 5' primer, a second PCR ran about 6 to 11 cycles. MiXCR was run by TCRdb on the 5' RACE reads, yielding one entry per CDR3 protein. The sample lists 1.5 million to 2 million distinct CDR3 sequences; approximately 32% were seen once. The entry originates in a study of blood T cells in healthy people across ages. Study-level background: In model experiments, template switching was able to capture about one barcoded beta molecule for every two T cells that were present. General study findings and limits: The recorded TCR beta diversity per million T cells decreased in a roughly linear manner with age.

Germline V gene sequence: CDR1 SEHNR, CDR2 FQNEAQ (reference sequence). This CDR3 comprises 18 residues. J gave up 7 bases and V 4 bases, and 14 bases lay outside the gene matches. V gene TRBV7-9 combines with J gene TRBJ2-1; TRBD2 aligns across 12 bases. The sequence came from a woman in her 30s in good health. The material sequenced was blood. This chain's CDR3 is CASSSTSGSIVRINEQFF. CDR3 DNA sequence: TGTGCCAGCAGCTCGACTAGCGGGAGCATCGTGAGGATAAATGAGCAGTTCTTC.